These 26 T cell receptor beta chains originate from one sample sequenced in a study of T cell repertoires in cytomegalovirus infection. TCRdb used MiXCR to reprocess the reads, holding one entry per CDR3 protein. The sample carries roughly 250,000 distinct CDR3 sequences, under 25% recorded once. Material for sequencing was CD8+ T cells from PBMCs. These receptors were collected from a human donor in good health (CMV status not recorded). Some clones in this sample may be carry-over from other donors' samples.

Concerning this clonotype: A much larger clone differs by one base, so this may be a read error. The chain links TRBV12-3 or TRBV12-4 to TRBJ2-5; tentatively, D is TRBD2 (5 bases). This CDR3 region has 14 residues. Deletions cut 4 bases from V and 7 bases from J, with 16 bases between. The CDR3 loop is CASSSILGGGTQYF. The CDR3 DNA reads as TGTGCCAGCAGTTCAATCCTGGGCGGAGGGACCCAGTACTTC.

The chain uses TRBV14 and TRBJ1-1; D perhaps matches TRBD1 (5 bases). Deletions cut 3 bases from V and 3 bases from J, with 14 bases between. The CDR3 is 15 amino acids. CDR1 SGHDN and CDR2 FVKESK come from the germline V gene. CDR3 sequence reads: CASSHRTHLDTEAFF. The CDR3 nucleotides read TGTGCCAGCAGCCACCGGACACATTTGGACACTGAAGCTTTCTTT.

This sequence joins TRBV20-1 and TRBJ2-7, with TRBD2 matching 11 bases. In germline, CDR1 is DFQATT, CDR2 SNEGSKA (reference sequence). The CDR3 spans 17 residues. V was clipped by 0 bases and J by 5 bases; unmatched bases: 12. In nucleotides, the CDR3 is TGCAGTGCTAGAGATGCGGCATTAGCGGGGGGGATCCACGAGCAGTACTTC. This translates into CSARDAALAGGIHEQYF.

V and J are TRBV7-6 and TRBJ2-1; 12 positions match TRBD1. The J segment lost 1 base and the V segment lost 5 bases, leaving 6 bases of the junction unmatched. Germline V gives CDR1 SGHVS, CDR2 FNYEAQ. CDR3 size: 17 residues. In nucleotides, the CDR3 is TGTGCCAGCAGCCGACGGGGACAGGGGGCTTCCTACAATGAGCAGTTCTTC. This sequence encodes CASSRRGQGASYNEQFF.

This clonotype has a count of ten or more. This chain links TRBV7-8 with TRBJ1-1; possibly TRBD1 for D (6 bases). V was clipped by 2 bases and J by 7 bases, with 14 bases between them. This CDR3 is 14 amino acids long. The germline CDR1 and CDR2 sequences are SGHVS and FQNEAQ. CDR3 protein: CASSLRIAGVEAFF. For the CDR3, the DNA is TGTGCCAGCAGCTTAAGAATCGCAGGGGTTGAAGCTTTCTTT.

The chain joins TRBV9 to TRBJ1-1; D is ambiguous. Trimming took off 3 bases at V and 6 bases at J, with 9 bases between the two ends. Germline CDR1 is SGDLS and CDR2 is YYNGEE. The CDR3 covers 12 residues. CDR3 coding DNA: TGTGCCAGCAGCGAGGGAGGGTCTGAAGCTTTCTTT. This gives the protein CASSEGGSEAFF.

A few counts support this clonotype. The chain uses TRBV12-3 or TRBV12-4 and TRBJ2-1; 7 bases align to TRBD2. CDR3 length equals 15 residues. Germline trimming cut 6 bases from V and 5 bases from J; bases unmatched to any gene: 10. The CDR3 bases are TGTGCCAGCAGCTCAAGATCTAGCGGAGACAATGAGCAGTTCTTC. Translating it yields CASSSRSSGDNEQFF.

Ten or more counts support this clonotype. This sequence joins TRBV7-9 and TRBJ1-2, with TRBD1 matching 7 bases. Per germline, CDR1 SEHNR and CDR2 FQNEAQ (reference sequence). The CDR3 runs 14 residues. Germline trimming cut 1 base from V and 4 bases from J; bases unmatched to any gene: 3. CDR3 loop: CASSLVDRSYGYTF. The CDR3 DNA reads as TGTGCCAGCAGCTTAGTGGACAGGTCCTATGGCTACACCTTC.

In this sample, this clonotype turned up a few times. This chain uses TRBV29-1 with TRBJ2-7, with a possible D match to TRBD1 (5 bases). This CDR3 has 13 residues. Germline loops: CDR1 SQVTM, CDR2 ANQGSEA. Trimming removed 4 bases from V and 2 bases from J, with 12 bases in between. In nucleotides, the CDR3 is TGCAGCGTTGTCGCACAGGAGACCTACGAGCAGTACTTC. Encoded protein: CSVVAQETYEQYF.

The chain uses TRBV2 and TRBJ1-1; D is uncertain. Per the germline V gene, CDR1 is SNHLY and CDR2 is FYNNEI. The CDR3 has 13 residues. Trimming cost V 5 bases and J 4 bases, with 11 bases left between them. CDR3 in DNA: TGTGCCAGCAGTCATTTGGTGGGCACTGAAGCTTTCTTT. Translated: CASSHLVGTEAFF.

The V call is TRBV11-2, the J call TRBJ2-5; the D gene is possibly TRBD2 (6 bases). This CDR3 has 15 amino acids. CDR1 and CDR2 (germline): SGHAT, FQNNGV. Trimming pared 5 bases from V and 2 bases from J, leaving 15 bases between. For the CDR3, the DNA is TGTGCCAGCAGCCCCCCCTGGAGGGGTCAAGAGACCCAGTACTTC. It codes for CASSPPWRGQETQYF.

The sample holds a few counts of this clonotype. The rearrangement uses TRBV29-1 and TRBJ1-1; D remains ambiguous. CDR1 and CDR2 (germline): SQVTM, ANQGSEA. The CDR3 runs 12 residues. V shed 6 bases and J shed 5 bases, with 13 bases lying between them. The CDR3 sequence: CSVGFGGTEAFF. The CDR3 coding sequence is TGCAGCGTAGGTTTTGGCGGTACTGAAGCTTTCTTT.

The chain links TRBV11-3 to TRBJ2-1, with no clear D. The CDR3 consists of 17 residues. Germline V gene data show CDR1 as SGHNT and CDR2 as YENEEA. V shed 1 base and J shed 4 bases, with 17 bases lying between them. The CDR3, as DNA: TGTGCCAGCAGCTTAGGGGATTACAGTAAAGTATACAATGAGCAGTTCTTC. It translates to CASSLGDYSKVYNEQFF.

The V and J genes are TRBV13 and TRBJ2-3; 9 bases align to TRBD1. Trimming at V came to 5 bases and at J to 2 bases, leaving 11 bases not matched to a gene. This CDR3 region has 17 residues. CDR1 PRHDT and CDR2 FYEKMQ come from the germline V gene (reference sequence). The CDR3 here is CASSASPGQGNTDTQYF. The CDR3 region has the DNA TGTGCCAGCAGCGCTTCCCCGGGACAGGGAAACACAGATACGCAGTATTTT.

The genes are TRBV12-3 or TRBV12-4 and TRBJ1-1, with TRBD1 matching 8 bases. The CDR3 is 15 amino acids. After removal of 5 bases from V and 4 bases from J, the junction contained 9 bases not matched to a gene. The CDR3 reads CASSAQGAGGTEAFF. In DNA, the CDR3 is TGTGCCAGCAGTGCCCAGGGGGCCGGCGGCACTGAAGCTTTCTTT.

The chain is built from TRBV2 and TRBJ1-6; the match to TRBD1 covers 8 bases. Germline loops: CDR1 SNHLY, CDR2 FYNNEI. This CDR3 spans 13 amino acids. V lost 11 bases and J lost 9; bases outside the gene matches: 9. CDR3 DNA: TGTGCCGGAGGACAGGGTTGGGGTTCACCCCTCCACTTT. Residues: CAGGQGWGSPLHF.

This clonotype came up a few times. The rearrangement joins TRBV28 to TRBJ1-1; weak D call: TRBD1 (6 bases). The CDR3 has 14 residues. CDR1 and CDR2 from the germline V gene are MDHEN and SYDVKM. V gave up 3 bases and J gave up 3 bases, with 11 bases separating them. CDR3 DNA: TGTGCCAGCAGTTTGGCAGGGGAATACACTGAAGCTTTCTTT. This sequence encodes CASSLAGEYTEAFF.

The chain recombines TRBV20-1 with TRBJ2-7; D perhaps matches TRBD2 (5 bases). Germline V gene sequence: CDR1 DFQATT, CDR2 SNEGSKA (reference sequence). This CDR3 has 14 residues. Trimming left V 6 bases short and J 0 bases short, with 15 bases between. The CDR3 DNA follows: TGCAGTGCCCTCGGGGTAGCCAACTCCTACGAGCAGTACTTC. Amino acid sequence: CSALGVANSYEQYF.

This clonotype was picked up many times. V and J are TRBV7-2 and TRBJ1-6; D perhaps matches TRBD1 (6 bases). V lost 7 bases and J lost 9, with 13 bases in between. The length of the CDR3 is 13 residues. Looked up from germline, CDR1 is SGHTA and CDR2 is FQGNSA. The CDR3 spells CASTAGAGSPLHF. The CDR3, as DNA: TGTGCCAGCACCGCGGGGGCAGGTTCACCCCTCCACTTT.

This clonotype came up a few times. The chain combines TRBV18 with TRBJ1-4, with TRBD1 as a possible D gene (5 bases). The V gene lost 2 bases and the J gene lost 0 bases, with 7 bases spanning the gap. The germline gives CDR1 KGHSH, CDR2 LQKENI. The length of the CDR3 is 15 residues. The CDR3 loop reads CASSPGAATNEKLFF. In nucleotides, the CDR3 is TGTGCCAGCTCACCAGGGGCAGCAACTAATGAAAAACTGTTTTTT.

This clonotype has ten or more counts. This chain joins TRBV12-3 or TRBV12-4 and TRBJ2-3, with 8 bases aligning to TRBD1. V gave up 6 bases and J gave up 6 bases; unmatched junction bases: 5. The CDR3 length is 13 residues. The CDR3 DNA reads TGTGCCAGCAGGGGACAGGACGTGGATACGCAGTATTTT. Translation: CASRGQDVDTQYF.

This clonotype showed up just a few times. This chain connects TRBV11-2 to TRBJ2-7; 7 bases agree with TRBD1. The CDR3 sequence is 14 residues long. Trimming at V came to 5 bases and at J to 5 bases, leaving 9 bases not matched to a gene. CDR1 and CDR2 from the germline V gene are SGHAT and FQNNGV. The DNA for the CDR3 is TGTGCCAGCAGCCGACAGGGAAGGGACCACGAGCAGTACTTC. Its protein product is CASSRQGRDHEQYF.

This clonotype has only a few counts. The V gene is TRBV6-5, the J gene TRBJ2-2; no definite D call. CDR1 is MNHEY and CDR2 is SVGAGI in the germline V gene. The germline V and J ends were trimmed by 0 bases and 4 bases, with 9 bases remaining between them. CDR3 length: 15 amino acids. The CDR3 spells CASSYSRLGTGELFF. CDR3 nucleotide sequence: TGTGCCAGCAGTTACTCGAGGCTTGGCACCGGGGAGCTGTTTTTT.

V is TRBV19 and J is TRBJ1-5; D is uncertain. This CDR3 comprises 13 residues. Germline V lookup: CDR1 LNHDA, CDR2 SQIVND (reference sequence). V was pared by 3 bases and J by 9 bases, with 12 bases between. In nucleotides, the CDR3 is TGTGCCAGTAGTATTCAACTTATGTGGCCCCAGCATTTT. Its protein is CASSIQLMWPQHF.

This clonotype was recorded a few times. The V gene is TRBV27, the J gene TRBJ2-3; perhaps TRBD1 as D (6 bases). CDR1 MNHEY and CDR2 SMNVEV come from the germline V gene (reference sequence). Trimming removed 3 bases at V and 4 bases at J, with 17 bases between. CDR3 length equals 16 residues. The CDR3 DNA sequence: TGTGCCAGCAGTTTCGGAGGCAGGGGCTCTTCAGATACGCAGTATTTT. Translated, it gives CASSFGGRGSSDTQYF.

This clonotype was observed a handful of times. The genes are TRBV6-4 and TRBJ2-2, with TRBD1 matching over 7 bases. The CDR3 covers 15 residues. Germline values: CDR1 MRHNA, CDR2 SNTAGT. V trimming: 0 bases; J trimming: 7 bases; junction bases outside the gene matches: 5. Here the CDR3 DNA reads TGTGCCAGCAGTGACTCGACAGGGTCTATCGGGGAGCTGTTTTTT. It is translated as CASSDSTGSIGELFF.